This T cell receptor beta chain was identified during a study of blood T cell repertoires in COVID-19 (dated by TCRdb to the early 2020s). Turning to the overall study: Samples from collaborators originated in the United States, Italy and Spain and spanned both the acute and convalescent phases of COVID-19. The prospective study material was composed of cDNA or gDNA derived from T cells, B-cell-depleted T cells, or PBMCs. Where available, HLA class I and class II types were taken from metadata supplied by the sample provider and were not determined by assay-based typing. A freely available public database, intended as a resource for researchers studying the immune response to SARS-CoV-2, is where the repertoires were released. A de-identified subject ID, COVID-19 status, age in years and sex were almost always included in the sample metadata. Samples were obtained from the ongoing ImmuneRACE study (first 160 participants) and from roughly 1,300 subjects provided by 6 global collaborators. Deeply sampled blood TCRbeta repertoires from subjects exposed to, actively infected with, or recovered from COVID-19 were included in the dataset.

What the work shows at the level of the full study, not this receptor alone: How much clinical and demographic metadata was included differed by source and by participant, and the metadata was provided uncurated.

TCRbeta CDR3 regions were amplified from genomic DNA by means of the immunoSEQ Assay, a bias-controlled multiplex PCR. The authors processed their data as follows. The number of nucleated cells in each sample was estimated by amplification of reference gene primers within the assay. To quantify the absolute abundance of each unique TCRbeta CDR3 rearrangement, sequence reads were collapsed and filtered. Productive Simpson clonality was computed per sample as the square root of Simpson's diversity index over productive rearrangements. TCRdb holds this immuneACCESS table with in-frame rearrangements only. Some clones are missing; in checked studies, unresolved V genes explain under half, and the rest has no known cause. Clone size and V and J calls were adopted from that table, with D and trimming inferred from the DNA. Present in this sample are around 42,000 clones, about 80% of which were seen just once. Of the sample, more than 2% falls within the top ten clones.

Remarks on this clone: Its antigen is not yet known. No clone much larger than this one lies a single base away; base qualities are absent.

Whole blood was collected in K2EDTA tubes by collaborating institutions according to the institutions' own protocols. Collaborator samples were shipped for TCRbeta analysis as frozen whole blood, isolated PBMCs, or DNA extracted from either sample type. The germline V gene encodes CDR1 SQVTM and CDR2 ANQGSEA. Inclusive of the bounding cysteine and phenylalanine, the CDR3 is 14 residues long. CDR3 DNA is the only sequence kept; it has 42 bases, read in frame from the first base. V is clipped by 6 bases and J by 6 bases, and the sequence between their germline boundaries is 18 bases long. The source material was peripheral blood. Here the chain combines TRBV29-1 and TRBJ2-4; tentative D gene TRBD2, with 6 bases matching. The TCR originated in a woman in her sixties with acute or convalescent COVID-19. The CDR3 region has the sequence CSVTPPVGGNIQYF. The DNA is TGCAGCGTCACACCCCCCGTCGGGGGAAACATTCAGTACTTC.